One T cell receptor (beta chain) is described in this entry. This entry is derived from a study of radiotherapy plus CTLA-4 blockade in lung cancer. The method was immunoSEQ multiplex PCR; TCRdb's version includes in-frame clones alone and lacks a portion of them. The sample has 100,000 to 150,000 clones; roughly 80% are singletons. Germline CDR1 reads KGHSH; CDR2 reads LQKENI. The CDR3 totals 18 residues. V trimming: 3 bases; J trimming: 3 bases; junction bases outside the gene matches: 8. This receptor was obtained from a human donor with non-small cell lung cancer who had a partial response to radiotherapy plus ipilimumab. This material consisted of peripheral blood, taken from a patient treated with radiotherapy plus ipilimumab. V and J are TRBV18 and TRBJ2-2; 12 nucleotides match TRBD2. CDR3 nucleotides: TGTGCCAGCTCACCTCGACTAGCGGGAGACCGCTACACCGGGGAGCTGTTTTTT. Translation: CASSPRLAGDRYTGELFF.